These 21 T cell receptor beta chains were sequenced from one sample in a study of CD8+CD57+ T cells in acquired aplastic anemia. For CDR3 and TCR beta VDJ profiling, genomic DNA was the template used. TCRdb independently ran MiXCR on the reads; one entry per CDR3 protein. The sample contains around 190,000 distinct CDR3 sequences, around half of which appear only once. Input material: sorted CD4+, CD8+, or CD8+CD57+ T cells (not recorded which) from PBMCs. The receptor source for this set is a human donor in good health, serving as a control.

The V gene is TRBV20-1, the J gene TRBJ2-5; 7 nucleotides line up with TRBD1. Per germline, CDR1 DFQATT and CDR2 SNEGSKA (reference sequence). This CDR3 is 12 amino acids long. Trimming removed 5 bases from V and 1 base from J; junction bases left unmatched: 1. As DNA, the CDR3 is TGCAGTGCTTGGACAGGCCAAGAGACCCAGTACTTC. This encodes CSAWTGQETQYF.

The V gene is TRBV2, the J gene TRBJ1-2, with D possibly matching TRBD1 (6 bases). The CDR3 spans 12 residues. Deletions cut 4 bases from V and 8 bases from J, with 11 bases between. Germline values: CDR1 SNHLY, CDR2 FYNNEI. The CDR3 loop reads CASSAGAFGYTF. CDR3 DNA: TGTGCCAGCAGTGCAGGGGCGTTCGGCTACACCTTC.

DNA of the CDR3: TGTGCCAGCTCGGCCGGGACAGGGTATGCAACTAATGAAAAACTGTTTTTT. This translates into CASSAGTGYATNEKLFF. The V gene is TRBV18, the J gene TRBJ1-4; 9 bases map to TRBD1. Trimming cost V 6 bases and J 0 bases; bases outside gene matches: 8. The CDR3 is made up of 17 amino acids. Per the germline V gene, CDR1 is KGHSH and CDR2 is LQKENI.

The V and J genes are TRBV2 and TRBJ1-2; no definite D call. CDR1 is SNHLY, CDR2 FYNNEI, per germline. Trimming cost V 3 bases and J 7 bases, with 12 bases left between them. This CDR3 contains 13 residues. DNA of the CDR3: TGTGCCAGCAGTGACGGCAACTCCGGTGGCTACACCTTC. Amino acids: CASSDGNSGGYTF.

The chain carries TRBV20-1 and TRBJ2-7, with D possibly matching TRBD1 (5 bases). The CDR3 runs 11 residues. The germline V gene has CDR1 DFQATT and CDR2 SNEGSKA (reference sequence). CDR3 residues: CSVGVSYEQYF. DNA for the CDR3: TGCAGCGTAGGGGTCTCCTACGAGCAGTACTTC.

Here the CDR3 reads CASSLVPPSSKRGYGYTF. The CDR3 coding sequence is TGTGCCAGCAGCTTAGTTCCGCCCAGTAGTAAACGGGGCTATGGCTACACCTTC. The chain employs TRBV7-2 and TRBJ1-2, with D unresolved. The CDR3 spans 18 residues. The V end was cut by 1 base, the J end by 4 bases, with 22 bases between. Germline CDR1 is SGHTA and CDR2 is FQGNSA.

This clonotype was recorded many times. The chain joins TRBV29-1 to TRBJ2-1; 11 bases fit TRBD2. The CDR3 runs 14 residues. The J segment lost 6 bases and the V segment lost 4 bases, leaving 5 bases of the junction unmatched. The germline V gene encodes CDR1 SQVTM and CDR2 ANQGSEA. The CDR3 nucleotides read TGCAGCGTTGTAGCGGGGGGGCCCTTCAATGAGCAGTTCTTC. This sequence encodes CSVVAGGPFNEQFF.

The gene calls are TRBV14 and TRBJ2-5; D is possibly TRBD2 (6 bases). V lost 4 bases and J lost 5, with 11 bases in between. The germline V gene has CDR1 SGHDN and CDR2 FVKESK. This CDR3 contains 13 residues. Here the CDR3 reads CASSPTRGETQYF. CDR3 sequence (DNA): TGTGCCAGCAGCCCCACGCGGGGCGAGACCCAGTACTTC.

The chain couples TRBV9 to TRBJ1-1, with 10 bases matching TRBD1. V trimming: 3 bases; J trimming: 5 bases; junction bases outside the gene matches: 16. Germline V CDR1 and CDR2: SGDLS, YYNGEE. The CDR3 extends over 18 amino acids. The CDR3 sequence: CASSERLDRGRRGTEAFF. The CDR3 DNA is TGTGCCAGCAGCGAGAGATTAGACAGGGGGCGAAGGGGGACTGAAGCTTTCTTT.

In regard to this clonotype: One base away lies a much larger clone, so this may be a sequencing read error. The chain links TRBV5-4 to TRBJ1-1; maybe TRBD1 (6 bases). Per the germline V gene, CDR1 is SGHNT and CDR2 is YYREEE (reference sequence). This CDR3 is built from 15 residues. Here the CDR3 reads CAGSETGIMNTVAFF. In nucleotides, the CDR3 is TGTGCCGGCAGCGAAACAGGGATCATGAACACTGTAGCTTTCTTT.

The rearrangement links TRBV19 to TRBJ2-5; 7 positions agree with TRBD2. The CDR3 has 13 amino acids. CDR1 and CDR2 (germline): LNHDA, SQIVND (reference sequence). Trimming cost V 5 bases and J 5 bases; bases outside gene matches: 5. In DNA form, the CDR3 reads TGTGCCAGTAGTTCCGGGACTAAGGAGACCCAGTACTTC. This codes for CASSSGTKETQYF.

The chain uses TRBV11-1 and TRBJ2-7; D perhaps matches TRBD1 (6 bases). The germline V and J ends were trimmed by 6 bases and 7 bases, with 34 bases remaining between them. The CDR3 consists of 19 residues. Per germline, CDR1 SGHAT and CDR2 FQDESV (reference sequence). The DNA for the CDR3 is TGTGCCAGCAGGTCTGGAAGTGCTGCGACGCTTGGACAGTCTGGAGAGCAGTACTTC. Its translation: CASRSGSAATLGQSGEQYF.

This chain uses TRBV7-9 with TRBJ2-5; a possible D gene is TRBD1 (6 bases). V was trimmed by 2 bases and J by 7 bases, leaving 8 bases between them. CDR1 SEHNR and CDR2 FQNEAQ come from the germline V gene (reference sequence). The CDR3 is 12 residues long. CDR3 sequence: CASSLTRGTQYF. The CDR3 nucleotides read TGTGCCAGCAGCTTAACCAGGGGGACCCAGTACTTC.

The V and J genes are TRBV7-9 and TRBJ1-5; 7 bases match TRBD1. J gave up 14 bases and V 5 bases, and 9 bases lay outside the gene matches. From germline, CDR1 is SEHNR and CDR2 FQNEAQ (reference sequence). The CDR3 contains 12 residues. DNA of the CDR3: TGTGCCAGCAGCCTGACAGGGAGCTACGAGCATTTT. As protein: CASSLTGSYEHF.

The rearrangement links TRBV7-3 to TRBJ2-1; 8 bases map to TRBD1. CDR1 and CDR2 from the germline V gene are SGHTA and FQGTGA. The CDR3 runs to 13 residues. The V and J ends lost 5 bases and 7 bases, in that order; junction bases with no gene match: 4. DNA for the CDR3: TGTGCCAGCAGCACCGGACAGGGTAATGAGCAGTTCTTC. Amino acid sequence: CASSTGQGNEQFF.

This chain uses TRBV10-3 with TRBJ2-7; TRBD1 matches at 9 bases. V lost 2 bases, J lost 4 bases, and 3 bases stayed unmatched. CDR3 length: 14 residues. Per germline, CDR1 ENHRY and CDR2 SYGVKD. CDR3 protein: CAISEGTGSYEQYF. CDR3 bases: TGTGCCATCAGTGAGGGGACAGGGTCGTACGAGCAGTACTTC.

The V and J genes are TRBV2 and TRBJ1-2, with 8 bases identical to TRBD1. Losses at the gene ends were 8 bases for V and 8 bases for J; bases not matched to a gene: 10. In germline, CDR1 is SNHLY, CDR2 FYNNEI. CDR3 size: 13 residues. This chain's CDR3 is CASGGGQGRGYTF. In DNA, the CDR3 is TGTGCCAGCGGGGGCGGACAGGGAAGAGGCTACACCTTC. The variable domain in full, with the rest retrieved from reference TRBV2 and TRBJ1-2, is EPEVTQTPSHQVTQMGQEVILRCVPISNHLYFYWYRQILGQKVEFLVSFYNNEISEKSEIFDDQFSVERPDGSNFTLKIRSTKLEDSAMYFCASGGGQGRGYTFGSGTRLTVV.

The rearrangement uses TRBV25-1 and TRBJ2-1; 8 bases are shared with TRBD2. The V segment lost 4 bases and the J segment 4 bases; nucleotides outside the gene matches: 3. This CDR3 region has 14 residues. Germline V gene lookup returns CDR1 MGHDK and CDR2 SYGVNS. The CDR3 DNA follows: TGTGCCAGCAGTGCCGGGGGGGGGTACAATGAGCAGTTCTTC. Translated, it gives CASSAGGGYNEQFF.

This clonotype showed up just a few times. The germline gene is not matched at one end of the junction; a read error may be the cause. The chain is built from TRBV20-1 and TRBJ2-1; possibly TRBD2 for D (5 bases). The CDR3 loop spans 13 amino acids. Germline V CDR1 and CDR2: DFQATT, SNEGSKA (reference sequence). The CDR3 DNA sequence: TGCAGTGCTGGAGACACGACCGGGGATGAGCAGTTCTTC. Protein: CSAGDTTGDEQFF.

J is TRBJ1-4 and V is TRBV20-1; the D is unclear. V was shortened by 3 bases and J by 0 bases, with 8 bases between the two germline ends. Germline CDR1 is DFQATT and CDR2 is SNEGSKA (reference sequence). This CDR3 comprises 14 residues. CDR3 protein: CSASSATTNEKLFF. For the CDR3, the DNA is TGCAGTGCTAGTTCGGCGACAACTAATGAAAAACTGTTTTTT.

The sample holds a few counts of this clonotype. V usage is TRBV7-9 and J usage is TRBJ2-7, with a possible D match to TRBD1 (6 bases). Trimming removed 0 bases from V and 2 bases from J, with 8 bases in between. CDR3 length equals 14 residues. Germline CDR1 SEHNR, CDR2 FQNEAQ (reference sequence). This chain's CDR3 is CASSLAGQPYEQYF. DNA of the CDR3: TGTGCCAGCAGCTTAGCCGGACAGCCCTACGAGCAGTACTTC.